The clone carrying this TCR beta chain has just one count. The germline V gene has CDR1 MNHEY and CDR2 SVGAGI. V gave up 2 bases and J gave up 4 bases, with 15 bases separating them. This CDR3 spans 15 amino acids. A Seattle source enrolled patients during active infection and followed them longitudinally. This table comes from immunoSEQ multiplex PCR, and its TCRdb copy is limited to in-frame clones, with some not included. The sample holds around 270,000 clones, around 81% seen once. The data were obtained in a study of blood T cell repertoires in COVID-19. Study as a whole: From T cells, B-cell-depleted T cells, or PBMCs came the material, which was cDNA or gDNA.

This chain uses TRBV6-5 with TRBJ2-7; TRBD2 might be the D (6 bases). Sequencing was done on a sample of peripheral blood. The receptor was derived from a person between 65 and 79 years old with COVID-19, enrolled during active disease. CDR3 DNA: TGTGCCAGCAGTTACGGAGGGACGATACCTTACGAGCAGTACTTC. This gives the protein CASSYGGTIPYEQYF.